These 13 T cell receptor beta chains were sequenced from one sample in a study of beta chain features in type 1 diabetes. Study-level points and caveats: Type 1 diabetes patients had moderately but significantly shorter TCRB CDR3s in all four CD4+ subsets.

Antigens for these TCRs are unknown. As every portion of the isolated RNA was reverse transcribed, the sequencing read expressed TCRB transcripts. Only in-frame clones appear in the TCRdb table, and some are missing; sequencing was by immunoSEQ multiplex PCR. The table has around 120,000 clones, around 15% seen once; the top ten hold around 2.6%. Sequencing was carried out using central memory CD4+ T cells from blood. The source is a man younger than 30 with type 1 diabetes.

V gene TRBV4-3 combines with J gene TRBJ2-4; the D gene is possibly TRBD2 (6 bases). CDR3 length: 19 residues. Germline loops: CDR1 LGHNA, CDR2 YSLEER. V lost 1 base and J lost 0, with 19 bases in between. CDR3: CASSQVSFGSGVAKNIQYF. The CDR3 DNA reads TGCGCCAGCAGCCAAGTATCATTTGGTAGCGGAGTAGCCAAAAACATTCAGTACTTC.

This clone was seen a handful of times. The chain is built from TRBV6-1 and TRBJ2-5; D gene ambiguous. Trimming removed 7 bases from V and 2 bases from J, with 5 bases in between. This CDR3 has 11 amino acids. Germline V lookup: CDR1 MNHNS, CDR2 SASEGT. In DNA form, the CDR3 reads TGTGCCAGCACGAGACAAGAGACCCAGTACTTC. Amino acid sequence: CASTRQETQYF.

The chain employs TRBV2 and TRBJ1-5; D remains ambiguous. This CDR3 spans 13 amino acids. Trimming removed 3 bases from V and 2 bases from J, with 5 bases in between. CDR1 and CDR2 from the germline V gene are SNHLY and FYNNEI. CDR3 in amino acids: CASSDGGNQPQHF. CDR3 nucleotide sequence: TGTGCCAGCAGTGATGGGGGCAATCAGCCCCAGCATTTT.

The chain employs TRBV4-3 and TRBJ1-4, with TRBD1 identical over 9 bases. The CDR3 spans 15 residues. V was clipped by 3 bases and J by 5 bases; unmatched bases: 4. Per the germline V gene, CDR1 is LGHNA and CDR2 is YSLEER. The CDR3 reads CASSQSGTGNEKLFF. The CDR3 nucleotides are TGCGCCAGCAGCCAGTCCGGGACAGGGAATGAAAAACTGTTTTTT.

This clone was found a few times. V is TRBV27 and J is TRBJ1-5; possibly TRBD1 for D (5 bases). The germline gives CDR1 MNHEY, CDR2 SMNVEV (reference sequence). The CDR3 is 15 residues long. Between the trimmed V and J ends, which lost 3 bases and 5 bases, there was a span of 14 bases. CDR3: CASSFTLAGDQPQHF. CDR3 DNA: TGTGCCAGCAGTTTCACCCTCGCGGGGGATCAGCCCCAGCATTTT.

The rearrangement joins TRBV11-2 to TRBJ2-7, with D perhaps matching TRBD2 (5 bases). The CDR3 is 18 residues long. V was cut by 5 bases and J by 7 bases, with 30 bases left in between. CDR1 SGHAT and CDR2 FQNNGV come from the germline V gene. As DNA, the CDR3 is TGTGCCAGCAGCCCGCGGGCCCGAAACTTGTATTCTACGGGGGAGCAGTACTTC. Its translation: CASSPRARNLYSTGEQYF. Combining the CDR3 with reference TRBV11-2 and TRBJ2-7 gives the whole variable domain EAGVAQSPRYKIIEKRQSVAFWCNPISGHATLYWYQQILGQGPKLLIQFQNNGVVDDSQLPKDRFSAERLKGVDSTLKIQPAKLEDSAVYLCASSPRARNLYSTGEQYFGPGTRLTVT.

This clone was seen a handful of times. This chain links TRBV19 with TRBJ2-5; D may match TRBD1 or TRBD2 (5 bases each). V lost 7 bases and J 6 bases, leaving 15 bases between the germline ends. The CDR3 is 13 amino acids. The germline V gene encodes CDR1 LNHDA and CDR2 SQIVND (reference sequence). The CDR3 bases are TGTGCCAGTACGTCTGAGGGGCGGAAGACCCAGTACTTC. It codes for CASTSEGRKTQYF.

A few counts support this clone. The CDR3 sequence: CASSTGGGQKEKLFF. DNA for the CDR3: TGTGCCAGCTCAACAGGGGGCGGACAAAAAGAAAAACTGTTTTTT. V gene TRBV6-5 combines with J gene TRBJ1-4, with 9 bases that match TRBD1. This CDR3 region has 15 residues. The germline V gene has CDR1 MNHEY and CDR2 SVGAGI. Trimming removed 8 bases from V and 8 bases from J; junction bases left unmatched: 12.

This clone has just a few counts. V is TRBV27 and J is TRBJ2-1; TRBD1 matches at 9 bases. V trimming: 4 bases; J trimming: 6 bases; junction bases outside the gene matches: 7. The germline V gene encodes CDR1 MNHEY and CDR2 SMNVEV (reference sequence). CDR3 length: 15 amino acids. The CDR3 DNA sequence: TGTGCCAGCAGTTCCCTACAGGGGGCTCGCAATGAGCAGTTCTTC. It is translated as CASSSLQGARNEQFF.

The rearrangement links TRBV7-2 to TRBJ2-2, with TRBD2 identical over 8 bases. The CDR3 is 16 residues long. V shed 1 base, J shed 4 bases, and the junction held 5 bases outside the gene matches. Germline CDR1 reads SGHTA; CDR2 reads FQGNSA. The CDR3 sequence is CASSLDTSGGTGELFF. For the CDR3, the DNA is TGTGCCAGCAGCTTAGATACTAGCGGAGGCACCGGGGAGCTGTTTTTT. Full variable domain (remainder filled in from reference TRBV7-2 and TRBJ2-2): GAGVSQSPSNKVTEKGKDVELRCDPISGHTALYWYRQSLGQGLEFLIYFQGNSAPDKSGLPSDRFSAERTGGSVSTLTIQRTQQEDSAVYLCASSLDTSGGTGELFFGEGSRLTVL.

This clone has only one observation. The chain employs TRBV5-1 and TRBJ2-7, with a weak D call TRBD1 (6 bases). The V gene's germline CDR1 is SGHRS and CDR2 YFSETQ. The CDR3 is 13 amino acids. The V and J ends lost 5 bases and 3 bases respectively, with 12 bases between them. The CDR3 region is CASSRQGGYEQYF. CDR3 coding DNA: TGCGCCAGCAGTCGGCAAGGGGGCTACGAGCAGTACTTC.

This clone was detected ten times or more. V is TRBV30 and J is TRBJ2-1; 11 bases align to TRBD2. CDR1 and CDR2 (germline): GTSNPN, SVGIG (reference sequence). V dropped 5 bases and J dropped 3; count of bases not matched to a gene: 12. CDR3 length: 17 residues. The CDR3 region has the DNA TGTGCCTGGGGCCTAACGGGACTAGCGGAAAGCTACAATGAGCAGTTCTTC. Residues: CAWGLTGLAESYNEQFF.

The genes are TRBV30 and TRBJ1-1; TRBD1 aligns across 9 bases. Trimming at V came to 4 bases and at J to 1 base, leaving 4 bases not matched to a gene. The germline V gene has CDR1 GTSNPN and CDR2 SVGIG (reference sequence). The CDR3 is made up of 14 amino acids. The CDR3 nucleotides read TGTGCCTGGAAAGGACAGGGGTCGAACACTGAAGCTTTCTTT. It translates to CAWKGQGSNTEAFF.